This T cell receptor (beta chain) was retrieved from a study of cytomegalovirus exposure and HLA in healthy donors (TCRdb year 2017). Study-wide context: An earlier analysis of 587 of the donors reported approximately 300 Gb of sequence data and 100 million to 120 million unique TCR beta sequences obtained from about 200 million T cells. The number of donors typed differed by locus, with roughly 629-640 for A, B, C, DRB1 and DQB1, around 500 for DQA1, over 600 for DPA1, and some 450 for DPB1. A later genetic analysis used genome-wide SNP genotypes for about three fifths of the 666 donors, treating that subset as a discovery cohort. Both class I and class II loci were covered by HLA typing, at four-digit resolution. Roughly five DR-DQ haplotypes were treated as single units for association and clustering because of strong linkage in the cohort. An earlier analysis of about 600 of the donors used high-throughput TCR beta sequencing to judge whether each TCR beta V gene segment behaved as functional or pseudogenic. Of the roughly 400 genotyped donors, over 65% fell in the genetic ancestry cluster associated with self-reported Caucasian donors. In a later analysis, previously published TCR beta repertoires from 666 donors were re-analyzed and high-resolution HLA genotyping was added so that TCR occurrence patterns could be studied. Donor age, sex, ethnicity and CMV serostatus were collected together with the repertoire data. All discovery cohort repertoires had been generated on a single sequencing platform. An early release that covered about 600 HLA-typed donors contained 250 to 350 gigabases of sequencing data and 65 million to 100 million unique TCR sequences. Using immunosequencing, the study profiled T cell repertoires from about 610 subjects and related those repertoires to cytomegalovirus serostatus. Rather than drawing on any new phenotypic data, the later analysis identified candidate immune exposures from TCR beta sequences and the way those sequences occurred across donors. The study aimed to test whether signatures of past pathogen exposure could be identified by cataloging public T cell receptors. Along with the approximately 700-subject first cohort, a separate validation cohort of approximately 110 different subjects was used. The study combined high-throughput TCR immunosequencing, statistical association of individual TCRs with disease status, and machine learning to predict cytomegalovirus infection status. Among almost 400 genotyped donors of the cohort, an average of around 240,000 unique TCR beta nucleotide sequences were sequenced per donor, about a sixth of them non-productive.

Remarks on this clone: This clone's antigen is unknown. Base qualities are not at hand, and no much larger clone is one base apart.

General study outcomes and caveats: Presence/absence analyses assumed roughly uniform sequencing depth across donors, an assumption that may not hold. In a later analysis, HLA-associated TCR beta chains were found to be more clonally expanded and to have lower generation probabilities than equally common non-associated chains. A further reported finding was that TCR beta sequences accurately predicted the HLA-A and HLA-B alleles for most subjects in the first cohort. In vitro tests confirmed that a few of the cytomegalovirus-associated TCR beta chains recognize cytomegalovirus antigens. Roughly 17 rarely observed V segments, including chromosome 9 orphons, were excluded from the earlier analysis of 550 to 700 of the donors because counts were too low. Cytomegalovirus status was reported to be diagnosed by the classifier with high specificity and sensitivity in both the original and validation cohorts. The authors suggested that the approach could potentially be extended to other disease states and immunological phenotypes. In this cohort, only TCR beta chains were sequenced, and detectable features were limited by the absence of alpha or paired-chain data. According to a later genetic analysis, donors in an Asian-associated ancestry cluster had fewer N-insertions in productive TCRs than the approximately 630-donor mean. Because HLA typing was missing for some donors at each locus, association tests included only the typed subset. Linkage disequilibrium might explain the correlated functional status among segregating V segments, but an unknown experimental factor could not be excluded. The only immune exposure information available for the cohort was CMV serostatus. A cluster of highly shared sequence variants was judged likely to be a technical artifact of the sequencing pipeline. A later analysis associated approximately 17,000 TCR beta sequences with specific HLA alleles at a false discovery rate of 0.05. In a later analysis, TCR association rates were found to vary across HLA loci, with the most associated TCRs seen for DRB1 alleles and the fewest for HLA-C alleles. Most TCR sequences were seen in very few donors, while some public TCRs were found in many individuals. In a later analysis, several top co-occurrence clusters were reported to appear linked to parvovirus B19, influenza, CMV and Epstein-Barr virus. A total of 150 or so TCR beta chains were listed by the study as associated with cytomegalovirus. A later analysis found that most CMV-associated TCR beta chains appeared HLA-restricted, with HLA associations seemingly driven largely by CMV exposure. A later genetic analysis associated a missense DCLRE1C variant with V-gene and J-gene trimming of TCR beta chains, and an independent cohort replicated the association. When HLA alleles, especially DR and DQ, strongly co-occurred, TCR associations were difficult to assign to individual alleles. An earlier analysis of approximately 570 of the donors showed that most TCR beta V segments appeared in productive rearrangements either about 87% or about 30% of the time, which broadly matched IMGT annotations. Some IMGT-functional V segments, including TRBV6-2 and TRBV6-3, could not be distinguished by the 87-base-pair reads and were therefore excluded.

The cohort comprised fewer than 700 healthy bone marrow donors. At the time of sampling, every cohort member was nominally healthy, though immune exposures that went unrecorded were likely present. The donor tested CMV seropositive and was one of the 289 seropositive cohort members. Each donor provided a peripheral blood sample, and peripheral blood mononuclear cells were used for TCR beta sequencing. The Qiagen DNeasy Blood Extraction Kit was used to extract genomic DNA from the blood cell samples. Library construction relied on the immunoSEQ multiplex PCR assay. A mixture of 60 forward primers for TCR Vbeta segments and 13 reverse primers for TCR Jbeta segments was used in the multiplex PCR. The CDR3 region of rearranged TCR beta genes was amplified from genomic DNA with a multiplex PCR assay. On the Illumina HiSeq System, the amplified TCR beta libraries were sequenced as 87-base-pair reads. Turning to the authors' computational methods: A later analysis tallied around 87 million unique TCR beta chains across the 650 to 750 repertoires, and approximately 9.9 million of those chains were shared by two or more donors. Raw reads were error-corrected and collapsed into unique sequences by a nearest-neighbor algorithm in which closely related sequences were merged to remove PCR and sequencing errors. To assign V, D and J gene segments, CDR3 sequences were aligned to IMGT reference sequences. For a sequence to be retained, a match of at least six nucleotides was required to both a V gene segment and a J gene segment. A rearrangement counted as productive if the CDR3 had no stop codons and remained in frame with V and J, and every other rearrangement counted as non-productive. CDR3 was defined according to IMGT convention as the region running from the second conserved V-encoded cysteine to the conserved J-encoded phenylalanine. The earlier analysis of some 540 of the donors excluded any sequence lacking an unambiguous match to a single V gene segment. In an earlier analysis of several hundred of the donors, V segments were called functional above 56.7% productive rearrangements and were called segregating when the between-donor standard deviation exceeded 5%. A statistical classification framework was built for diagnosing cytomegalovirus status from the catalog of TCR beta chain sequences. V and J gene assignment, in a later analysis, came from comparing TCR nucleotide sequences with IMGT/GENE-DB human TR gene sequences. A later analysis assigned CDR3 sequences and most-parsimonious VDJ recombination scenarios with the TCRdist pipeline. In a later analysis, each TCR beta chain was defined by its CDR3 amino acid sequence together with its V-gene family, and reads without a unique V-gene family were excluded. A later analysis removed 592 highly shared, low-generation-probability nucleotide sequences to deal with suspected cross-contamination and a sequencing artifact. In a later analysis, a clonal expansion index for each public chain was calculated from normalized within-repertoire ranks of inferred template counts. A later analysis computed generation probabilities with a VDJ recombination model fitted to out-of-frame rearrangements, and checked the results against IGoR. In a later analysis, TCR-TCR, TCR-HLA and TCR-CMV co-occurrence was scored with hypergeometric tests, and a repertoire-size bias correction was applied to TCR pairs. False discovery rates were estimated in a later analysis by permuting HLA or CMV assignments 20 times. In a later analysis, co-occurring TCRs were grouped using DBSCAN, and TCRdist sequence similarity was added for clustering within HLA-allele-positive subsets. For co-occurrence clustering, repertoires with fewer than 30,000 or more than 120,000 public chains were excluded, along with roughly 5 repertoires with anomalous nucleotide sharing. In TCRdb, the immuneACCESS table is reduced to in-frame sequences with V and J assigned. These tables do not hold every clone; where another copy was compared, an unresolved V gene accounts for under half, and the others remain unexplained. V and J calls plus clone size are reproduced from that table; the DNA served to infer D and trimming. This sample holds approximately 130,000 clones; approximately 8.9% were observed only once. Of the sample, roughly 6.4% is held by the ten largest clones.

V is reduced by 8 bases and J by 10 bases, leaving a spacing of 20 bases between them. The CDR3 runs 13 residues from the cysteine to the phenylalanine. Here the CDR3 DNA is all that survives: 39 bases in frame from base 1. CDR1 and CDR2, per the germline V gene (reference sequence), are LNHDA and SQIVND. The sequenced material came from PBMCs. The rearrangement joined TRBV19 to TRBJ1-2; the D gene is perhaps TRBD1, on 5 matching bases. This clonotype originated in a woman aged 40 to 55 in good health and CMV-seropositive. The CDR3 here reads CASGSGIIGDYTF. The sequence in DNA is TGTGCCAGTGGTTCAGGGATCATCGGTGACTACACCTTC.